Each of the 19 T cell receptor beta chains below was sequenced from the same sample in a study of blood T cell repertoires in COVID-19. Profiled with immunoSEQ multiplex PCR; TCRdb holds only in-frame clones, not every one. The data hold hundreds of thousands of clones, with less than 90% observed a single time. Material: PBMCs or T cells enriched from blood (not recorded which). These receptor sequences come from a woman under 40 who had been exposed to COVID-19.

The CDR3 DNA is TGTGCCAGTAGTATCTTGGGGCTAAACTATGGCTACACCTTC. This gives the protein CASSILGLNYGYTF. The genes are TRBV19 and TRBJ1-2; a weak D match, TRBD1 (5 bases). Deletions cut 3 bases from V and 2 bases from J, with 10 bases between. The CDR3 sequence is 14 residues long. The germline gives CDR1 LNHDA, CDR2 SQIVND (reference sequence).

This chain uses TRBV2 with TRBJ1-6; D perhaps matches TRBD1 (6 bases). CDR1 SNHLY and CDR2 FYNNEI come from the germline V gene. With 3 bases removed from V and 12 bases from J, the gap between germline ends came to 18 bases. This CDR3 is 15 amino acids long. Here the CDR3 reads CASSEGQLPEKPLHF. The DNA of the CDR3 is TGTGCCAGCAGTGAGGGACAACTTCCCGAGAAACCCCTCCACTTT.

This chain joins TRBV11-1 and TRBJ1-5, with TRBD1 identical over 8 bases. V shed 4 bases and J 1 base; nucleotides not matched to a gene: 3. Germline CDR1 SGHAT, CDR2 FQDESV (reference sequence). The CDR3 length is 15 residues. DNA of the CDR3: TGTGCCAGCAGCTCCGGGACAGGAAGCAATCAGCCCCAGCATTTT. It encodes CASSSGTGSNQPQHF.

The chain recombines TRBV2 with TRBJ1-3, with a weak D call TRBD1 (5 bases). With 6 bases removed from V and 0 bases from J, the gap between germline ends came to 6 bases. This CDR3 has 13 residues. Germline CDR1 is SNHLY and CDR2 is FYNNEI. CDR3: CASRDNSGNTIYF. The CDR3 nucleotides read TGTGCCAGCAGGGACAACTCTGGAAACACCATATATTTT. The full variable domain, its missing parts supplied by reference TRBV2 and TRBJ1-3, is EPEVTQTPSHQVTQMGQEVILRCVPISNHLYFYWYRQILGQKVEFLVSFYNNEISEKSEIFDDQFSVERPDGSNFTLKIRSTKLEDSAMYFCASRDNSGNTIYFGEGSWLTVV.

V is TRBV19 and J is TRBJ1-4; D not certain. Germline V CDR1 and CDR2: LNHDA, SQIVND (reference sequence). The germline V and J ends were trimmed by 6 bases and 4 bases, with 12 bases remaining between them. This CDR3 contains 14 residues. Written as DNA, the CDR3 is TGTGCCAGTAGGAGGACCGGGATTAATGAAAAACTGTTTTTT. Translating gives CASRRTGINEKLFF.

The chain combines TRBV10-3 with TRBJ2-3; 9 bases map to TRBD2. The CDR3 consists of 14 residues. The V segment lost 7 bases and the J segment 3 bases; nucleotides outside the gene matches: 5. Looked up from germline, CDR1 is ENHRY and CDR2 is SYGVKD. CDR3 region: CAITGTSKTDTQYF. For the CDR3, the DNA is TGTGCCATCACCGGGACTAGCAAAACAGATACGCAGTATTTT.

This chain links TRBV11-2 with TRBJ2-7; 10 nucleotides align to TRBD1. J gave up 3 bases and V 5 bases, and 10 bases lay outside the gene matches. The CDR3 has 16 amino acids. Germline CDR1 and CDR2: SGHAT and FQNNGV. The CDR3 DNA reads TGTGCCAGCAGCGACACTGCAAGGGACAGGGGCTACGAGCAGTACTTC. Encoded protein: CASSDTARDRGYEQYF.

This chain joins TRBV3-1 (or the pseudogene TRBV3-2) and TRBJ2-1; no definite D call. The CDR3 is 15 residues long. With 0 bases removed from V and 5 bases from J, the gap between germline ends came to 11 bases. The V gene's germline CDR1 is LGHDT and CDR2 YNNKEL (reference sequence). The CDR3 nucleotides are TGTGCCAGCAGCCAAGATTTGTTGGGCCACAATGAGCAGTTCTTC. This encodes CASSQDLLGHNEQFF.

V usage is TRBV10-1 and J usage is TRBJ1-4, with D unclear. V shed 1 base and J shed 1 base, with 7 bases lying between them. Germline CDR1 is WNHNN and CDR2 is SYGVQD (reference sequence). The CDR3 sequence is 15 residues long. The CDR3 bases are TGCGCCAGCAGTGAGTTAACGGGAACTAATGAAAAACTGTTTTTT. This translates into CASSELTGTNEKLFF.

The chain couples TRBV6-5 to TRBJ2-7; tentatively, D is TRBD2 (6 bases). Germline-derived CDR1 and CDR2 are MNHEY and SVGAGI. Trimming took off 6 bases at V and 2 bases at J, with 14 bases between the two ends. The CDR3 consists of 14 residues. The CDR3: CASSRIGGTYEQYF. CDR3 sequence (DNA): TGTGCCAGCAGCCGTATCGGGGGAACCTACGAGCAGTACTTC.

A remark on this clone: Other DNA sequences within the sample encode an identical CDR3. J is TRBJ2-7 and V is TRBV28; tentative D call: TRBD1 (6 bases). V lost 2 bases, J lost 4 bases, and 9 bases lay in between. The CDR3 is 13 residues long. Germline-derived CDR1 and CDR2 are MDHEN and SYDVKM. The CDR3: CASSLGTPYEQYF. As DNA, the CDR3 is TGTGCCAGCAGTTTAGGGACACCTTACGAGCAGTACTTC.

In this sample, this clone turned up a few times. The rearrangement joins TRBV7-8 to TRBJ2-3; possible D gene TRBD1, 5 bases. The CDR3 totals 15 residues. V lost 1 base and J 8 bases, leaving 16 bases between the germline ends. The germline V gene has CDR1 SGHVS and CDR2 FQNEAQ. The CDR3 here is CASSLVGQNHGTQYF. CDR3 nucleotide sequence: TGTGCCAGCAGCTTAGTGGGGCAAAATCACGGTACGCAGTATTTT.

In its sample, this clone was seen once. This chain connects TRBV2 to TRBJ1-4; TRBD1 is a possible D gene (6 bases). Trimming cost V 5 bases and J 7 bases, with 14 bases left between them. There are 14 residues in the CDR3. The V gene's germline CDR1 is SNHLY and CDR2 FYNNEI. The chain's CDR3 is CASSSQGISEKLFF. The DNA for the CDR3 is TGTGCCAGCAGTTCTCAGGGGATTAGTGAAAAACTGTTTTTT.

The rearrangement joins TRBV6-5 to TRBJ2-7; D may be TRBD2 (5 bases). CDR1 and CDR2 from the germline V gene are MNHEY and SVGAGI. V shed 6 bases and J shed 3 bases, with 12 bases lying between them. The CDR3 has 13 amino acids. CDR3 nucleotide sequence: TGTGCCAGCAGCACGGGATCGGACTACGAGCAGTACTTC. This gives the protein CASSTGSDYEQYF.

This chain links TRBV6-5 with TRBJ1-1; TRBD1 matches 9 bases. CDR3 size: 12 residues. J lost 11 bases, V lost 6 bases, and 7 bases had no gene match. Germline V gives CDR1 MNHEY, CDR2 SVGAGI. The CDR3 bases are TGTGCCAGCAGCCCCGACAGGGGGGTGGCTTTCTTT. Residues: CASSPDRGVAFF.

The J gene is TRBJ1-1, the V gene TRBV5-1, with 8 bases aligning to TRBD1. Germline V gene data show CDR1 as SGHRS and CDR2 as YFSETQ. After removal of 1 base from V and 3 bases from J, the junction contained 11 bases not matched to a gene. CDR3 length: 17 amino acids. The CDR3: CASSLSGQGVRDTEAFF. The CDR3 DNA is TGCGCCAGCAGCTTGTCAGGACAGGGAGTTAGAGACACTGAAGCTTTCTTT.

The chain employs TRBV6-1 and TRBJ2-2; D might be TRBD1 (5 bases). This CDR3 comprises 14 residues. Germline V gene data show CDR1 as MNHNS and CDR2 as SASEGT. V was cut by 2 bases and J by 5 bases, with 9 bases left in between. CDR3 DNA sequence: TGTGCCAGCAGTGAATGGCAGGGAACCGGGGAGCTGTTTTTT. Amino acids: CASSEWQGTGELFF.

The genes are TRBV19 and TRBJ2-2, with D maybe TRBD2 (6 bases). Trimming left V 5 bases short and J 1 base short, with 14 bases between. CDR1 and CDR2 (germline): LNHDA, SQIVND (reference sequence). The CDR3 contains 16 residues. The CDR3, as DNA: TGTGCCAGTAGTCTAAGGCGGGGAGGGAACACCGGGGAGCTGTTTTTT. Translation: CASSLRRGGNTGELFF.

This chain uses TRBV7-9 with TRBJ1-1, with 7 nucleotides matching TRBD1. Germline V lookup: CDR1 SEHNR, CDR2 FQNEAQ (reference sequence). CDR3 size: 17 residues. The V segment lost 5 bases and the J segment 1 base; nucleotides outside the gene matches: 13. CDR3 amino acids: CASSPQVRQGKNTEAFF. CDR3 DNA sequence: TGTGCCAGCAGCCCTCAAGTTCGACAGGGAAAGAACACTGAAGCTTTCTTT.